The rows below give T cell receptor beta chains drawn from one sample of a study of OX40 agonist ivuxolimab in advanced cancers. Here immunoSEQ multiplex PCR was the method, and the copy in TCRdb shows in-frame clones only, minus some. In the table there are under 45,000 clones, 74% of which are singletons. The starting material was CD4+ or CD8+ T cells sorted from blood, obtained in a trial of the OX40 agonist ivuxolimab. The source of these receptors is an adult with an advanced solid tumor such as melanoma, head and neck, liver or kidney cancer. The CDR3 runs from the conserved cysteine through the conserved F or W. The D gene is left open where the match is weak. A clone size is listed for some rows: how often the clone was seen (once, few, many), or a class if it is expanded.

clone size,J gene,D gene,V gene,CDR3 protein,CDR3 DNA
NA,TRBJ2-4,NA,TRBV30,CAWSVPGSAKNIQYF,TGTGCCTGGAGTGTACCGGGATCGGCCAAAAACATTCAGTACTTC
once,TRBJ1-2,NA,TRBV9,CASSVREFGANYGYTF,TGTGCCAGCAGCGTAAGGGAATTTGGGGCCAACTATGGCTACACCTTC
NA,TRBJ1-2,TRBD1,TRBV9,CASSPGQGHNYGYTF,TGTGCCAGCAGCCCTGGACAGGGACATAACTATGGCTACACCTTC
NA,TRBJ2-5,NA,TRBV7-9,CASSRGETQYF,TGTGCCAGCAGCCGCGGGGAGACCCAGTACTTC
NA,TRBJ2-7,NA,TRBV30,CAWSGRAYEQYF,TGTGCCTGGAGTGGACGGGCCTACGAGCAGTACTTC
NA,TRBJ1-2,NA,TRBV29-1,CSVATLRYGYTF,TGCAGCGTTGCTACCCTACGCTATGGCTACACCTTC
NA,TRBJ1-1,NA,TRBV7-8,CASSTTTGGTEAFF,TGTGCCAGCAGCACAACTACCGGGGGAACTGAAGCTTTCTTT
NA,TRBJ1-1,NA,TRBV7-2,CASSHGLMNTEAFF,TGTGCCAGCAGCCACGGACTAATGAACACTGAAGCTTTCTTT
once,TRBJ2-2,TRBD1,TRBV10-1,CASSDRAAGELFF,TGCGCCAGCTCCGACAGGGCGGCCGGGGAGCTGTTTTTT
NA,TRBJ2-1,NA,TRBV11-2,CASRFTGSNEQFF,TGTGCCAGCAGATTCACAGGGAGTAATGAGCAGTTCTTC
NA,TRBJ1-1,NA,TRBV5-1,CASSLRGANTEAFF,TGCGCCAGCAGCTTGCGCGGGGCCAACACTGAAGCTTTCTTT
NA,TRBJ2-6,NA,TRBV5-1,CASSGGSYRSGANVLTF,TGCGCCAGCAGCGGGGGGTCTTACCGCTCTGGGGCCAACGTCCTGACTTTC
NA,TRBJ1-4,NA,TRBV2,CASMRDVNNEKLFF,TGTGCCAGCATGAGGGACGTAAATAATGAAAAACTGTTTTTT
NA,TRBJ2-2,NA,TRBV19,CASRNGERSRGELFF,TGTGCCAGTAGAAACGGGGAGCGTTCTAGGGGGGAGCTGTTTTTT
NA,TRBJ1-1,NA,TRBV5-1,CASTLSGGFKNTEAFF,TGCGCCAGCACCCTCTCGGGAGGGTTTAAGAACACTGAAGCTTTCTTT
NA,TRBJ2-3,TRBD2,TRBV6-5,CASSILAGRSDTQYF,TGTGCCAGCAGTATACTAGCGGGGAGGTCAGATACGCAGTATTTT
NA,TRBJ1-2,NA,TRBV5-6,CASSLGVGYGYTF,TGTGCCAGCAGCCTAGGGGTTGGCTATGGCTACACCTTC
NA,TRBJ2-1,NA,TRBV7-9,CASMNNEQFF,TGTGCCAGTATGAACAATGAGCAGTTCTTC
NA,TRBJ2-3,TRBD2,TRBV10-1,CASRPGLAADTQYF,TGCGCCAGCAGACCGGGACTAGCGGCAGATACGCAGTATTTT
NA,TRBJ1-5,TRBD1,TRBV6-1,CASSVRDRGGQPQHF,TGTGCCAGCAGTGTTCGTGACAGGGGGGGTCAGCCCCAGCATTTT
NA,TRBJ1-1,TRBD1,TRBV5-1,CASSLKFQGESNTEAFF,TGCGCCAGCAGCTTAAAGTTTCAGGGGGAATCGAACACTGAAGCTTTCTTT
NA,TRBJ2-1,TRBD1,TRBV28,CASSSGQGVPYNEQFF,TGTGCCAGCAGTTCTGGACAGGGGGTCCCCTACAATGAGCAGTTCTTC
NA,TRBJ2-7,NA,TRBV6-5,CASSYQTGPGYEQYF,TGTGCCAGCAGTTACCAAACCGGGCCCGGATACGAGCAGTACTTC
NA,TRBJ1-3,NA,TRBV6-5,CASKSVSGNTIYF,TGTGCCAGCAAATCGGTTTCTGGAAACACCATATATTTT
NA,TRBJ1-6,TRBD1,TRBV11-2,CASSPGTGHNSPLHF,TGTGCCAGCAGCCCGGGGACAGGGCATAATTCACCCCTCCACTTT
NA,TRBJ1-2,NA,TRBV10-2,CATGDGPNYGYTF,TGCGCCACCGGGGACGGCCCTAACTATGGCTACACCTTC
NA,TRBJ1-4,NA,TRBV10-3,CAISERHATNEKLFF,TGTGCCATCAGTGAAAGGCACGCAACTAATGAAAAACTGTTTTTT
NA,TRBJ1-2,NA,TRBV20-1,CSAKTAYGYTF,TGCAGTGCTAAGACGGCTTATGGCTACACCTTC
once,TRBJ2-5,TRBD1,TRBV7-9,CASSPVGTELETQYF,TGTGCCAGCAGCCCAGTCGGGACAGAGTTGGAGACCCAGTACTTC
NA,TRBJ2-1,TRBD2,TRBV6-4,CASSEEEAGNEQFF,TGTGCCAGCAGTGAGGAAGAAGCGGGGAATGAGCAGTTCTTC
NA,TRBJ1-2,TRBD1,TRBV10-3,CAISDRGDYGYTF,TGTGCCATCAGTGACAGGGGGGACTATGGCTACACCTTC
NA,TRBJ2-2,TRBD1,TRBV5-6,CASSATGGNTGELFF,TGTGCCAGCAGCGCGACAGGGGGAAACACCGGGGAGCTGTTTTTT
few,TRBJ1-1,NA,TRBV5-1,CASSFIAGGATEAFF,TGCGCCAGCAGCTTCATCGCGGGGGGCGCGACTGAAGCTTTCTTT